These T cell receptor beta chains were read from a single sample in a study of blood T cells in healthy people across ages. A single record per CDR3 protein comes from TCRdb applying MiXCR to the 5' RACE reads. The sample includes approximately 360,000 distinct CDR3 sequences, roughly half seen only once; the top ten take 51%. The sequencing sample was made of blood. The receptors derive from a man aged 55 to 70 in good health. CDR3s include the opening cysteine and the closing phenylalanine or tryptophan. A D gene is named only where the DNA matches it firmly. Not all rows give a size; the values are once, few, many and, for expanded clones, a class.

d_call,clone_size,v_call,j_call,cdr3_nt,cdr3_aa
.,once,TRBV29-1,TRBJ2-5,TGCAGCGTTTCCGGGACGGGAGAGACCCAGTACTTC,CSVSGTGETQYF
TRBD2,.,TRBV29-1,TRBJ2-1,TGCAGCGTTGTGTCCGTGAGCGGGAGCAATGAGCAGTTCTTC,CSVVSVSGSNEQFF
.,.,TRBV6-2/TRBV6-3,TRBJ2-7,TGTGCCAGCAGTTACTCTGCCGACAGGAACTCCTACGAGCAGTACTTC,CASSYSADRNSYEQYF
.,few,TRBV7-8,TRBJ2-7,TGTGCCAGCAGCTTAATGAGGGGATACGAGCAGTACTTC,CASSLMRGYEQYF
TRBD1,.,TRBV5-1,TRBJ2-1,TGCGCCAGCAGCTTACCGACAGGGGGCGGTGAGCAGTTCTTC,CASSLPTGGGEQFF
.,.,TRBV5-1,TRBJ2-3,TGCGCCAGCAGCTCCCGAGGCTTCACAGATACGCAGTATTTT,CASSSRGFTDTQYF
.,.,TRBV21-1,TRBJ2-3,TGTGCCAGCAGCAAAGATTTGGGCGGAAAATGCACAGATACGCAGTATTTT,CASSKDLGGKCTDTQYF
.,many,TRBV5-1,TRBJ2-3,TGCGCCAGCAGCTCTTACGGCCCCAAGCTGGATACGCAGTATTTT,CASSSYGPKLDTQYF
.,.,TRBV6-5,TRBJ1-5,TGTGCCAGCAGACGTGATTCGAGTCAGCCCCAGCATTTT,CASRRDSSQPQHF
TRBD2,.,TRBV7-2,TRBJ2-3,TGTGCCAGCAGCTTAGGTAGCGGGGGCCAGAAGGGGTCGCAGTATTTT,CASSLGSGGQKGSQYF
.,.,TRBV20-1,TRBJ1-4,TGCAGTGCACCGCAGGGGAAAGGCGATGAAAAACTGTTTTTT,CSAPQGKGDEKLFF
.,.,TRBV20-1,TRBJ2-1,TGCAGTGCTTTCCCAGTGGGTACCTACAATGAGCAGTTCTTC,CSAFPVGTYNEQFF
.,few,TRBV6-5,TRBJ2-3,TGTGCCAGCAGTTCCACCGGGACATCTAGCACAGATACGCAGTATTTT,CASSSTGTSSTDTQYF
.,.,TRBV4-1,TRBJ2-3,TGCGCCAGCAGCCAACTTTTCAGCGGCACGGATACGCAGTATTTT,CASSQLFSGTDTQYF
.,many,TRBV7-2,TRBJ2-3,TGTGCCAGCAGCCAAAGCACAGATACGCAGTATTTT,CASSQSTDTQYF
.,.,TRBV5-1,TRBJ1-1,TGCGCCAGCAGCTTGGGGGACTCGAACGCCGGGGCTTTCTTT,CASSLGDSNAGAFF
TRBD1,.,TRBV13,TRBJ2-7,TGTGCCAGCAGTACAAACAGGGGGCGGAACGAGCAGTACTTC,CASSTNRGRNEQYF
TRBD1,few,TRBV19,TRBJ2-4,TGTGCCAGTAGCAGGACAGGGATAGGGGAGCAGTACTTC,CASSRTGIGEQYF
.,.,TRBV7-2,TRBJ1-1,TGTGCCAGCAGCCCGCCCAATGGCAGGGAAGCTTTCTTT,CASSPPNGREAFF
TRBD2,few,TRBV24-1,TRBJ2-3,TGTGCCACCAGTGATCCAACCCGGACAGGGGGGCGACTAGCGGGGGGGCAGGATACGCAGTATTTT,CATSDPTRTGGRLAGGQDTQYF
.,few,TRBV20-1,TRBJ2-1,TGCAGTGCGAGAGGCCTAGCGAGCTACAATGAGCAGTTCTTC,CSARGLASYNEQFF
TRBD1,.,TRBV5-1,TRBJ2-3,TGCGCCAGCAGCCCCCACAGGGGGCCCACAGATACGCAGTATTTT,CASSPHRGPTDTQYF
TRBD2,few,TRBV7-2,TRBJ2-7,TGTGCCAGCAGCTTATCCCCGGGACTAGCGGGATGGGTTCGCCCCTACGAGCAGTACTTC,CASSLSPGLAGWVRPYEQYF
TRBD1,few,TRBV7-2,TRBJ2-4,TGTGCCAGCAGCTTTCAGGGGGCGTTGGCCAAAAACATTCAGTACTTC,CASSFQGALAKNIQYF
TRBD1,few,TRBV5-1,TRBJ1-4,TGCGCCAGCGGCCCGGGACAGTCAACTAATGAAAAACTGTTTTTT,CASGPGQSTNEKLFF
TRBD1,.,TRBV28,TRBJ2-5,TGTGCCAGCCTGGCCGGGACAGAAAAAGAGACCCAGTACTTC,CASLAGTEKETQYF
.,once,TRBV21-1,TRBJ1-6,TGTGCCAGCTTCGAAGCCTGGGGTTCACCCCTCCACTTT,CASFEAWGSPLHF
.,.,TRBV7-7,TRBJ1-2,TGTGCTAGCAGCTTAGTAACGCCAGCGGTGCTTAACTATGGCTACACCTTC,CASSLVTPAVLNYGYTF
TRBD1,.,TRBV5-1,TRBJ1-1,TGCGCCAGCAGCCGGCGGGACAGCCTGAACACTGAAGCTTTCTTT,CASSRRDSLNTEAFF
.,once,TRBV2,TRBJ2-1,TGTGCCAGCAGTCGTACAGGGCCTTACAATGAGCAGTTCTTC,CASSRTGPYNEQFF
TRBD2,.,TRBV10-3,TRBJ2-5,TGTGCCATCAGCGGACTAGCGGCGGCCCAAGAGACCCAGTACTTC,CAISGLAAAQETQYF
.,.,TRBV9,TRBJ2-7,TGTGCCAGCAGCGTAGATCAGGGCCCCGCTTACGAGCAGTACTTC,CASSVDQGPAYEQYF
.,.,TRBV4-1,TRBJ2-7,TGCGCCAGCAGCCAAGAACCGGGACCCCCCTACGAGCAGTACTTC,CASSQEPGPPYEQYF
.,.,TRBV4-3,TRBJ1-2,TGCGCCAGCAGCCAAGGAGGGTCAGGGGCGGGAAGCTATGGCTACACCTTC,CASSQGGSGAGSYGYTF
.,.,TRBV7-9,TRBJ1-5,TGTGCCAGCAGCTCCAAGACGGGAATCAATCAGCCCCAGCATTTT,CASSSKTGINQPQHF
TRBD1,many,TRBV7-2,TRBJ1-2,TGTGCCAGCAGCCGCGCCCGGACAGGGGGGTTTGGCTACACCTTC,CASSRARTGGFGYTF
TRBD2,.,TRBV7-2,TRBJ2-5,TGTGCCAGCAGCTTAGCCCTAGCGGGAGGGGGTAATGAGCCGTACTTC,CASSLALAGGGNEPYF
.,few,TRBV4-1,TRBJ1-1,TGCGCCAGCAGCCAAGTGGGTGGGTCTCACACTGAAGCTTTCTTT,CASSQVGGSHTEAFF
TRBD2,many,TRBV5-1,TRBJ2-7,TGCGCCAGCAGCTTAAGGGAGGGTTCCTACGAGCAGTACTTC,CASSLREGSYEQYF
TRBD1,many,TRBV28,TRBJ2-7,TGTGCCAGCAGTTTAGTAGTATTCGGGACAGGGTCCTACGAGCAGTACTTC,CASSLVVFGTGSYEQYF
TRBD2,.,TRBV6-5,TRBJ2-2,TGTGCCAGCAGCCAGACTAGCGATTCGAACACCGGGGAGCTGTTTTTT,CASSQTSDSNTGELFF
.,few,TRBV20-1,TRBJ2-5,TGCAGTACAGGGGGGGCGGAGACCCAGTACTTC,CSTGGAETQYF
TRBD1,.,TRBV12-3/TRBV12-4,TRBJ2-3,TGTGCCAGCAGCTACAGGGACAGCAGCACAGATACGCAGTATTTT,CASSYRDSSTDTQYF
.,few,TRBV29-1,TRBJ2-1,TGCAGCGTCCAGACAGGGACTCACCACAATGAGCAGTTCTTC,CSVQTGTHHNEQFF
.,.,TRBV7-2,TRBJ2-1,TGTGCCAACAGCCCCCACAGGAGCTCCTACAATGAGCAGTTCTTC,CANSPHRSSYNEQFF
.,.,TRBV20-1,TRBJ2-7,TGCAGTGCTAGAGATCGGGCACACTTCGGCGAGCAGTACTTC,CSARDRAHFGEQYF
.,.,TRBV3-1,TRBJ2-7,TGTGCCAGCAGCCCTTCATACTACGAGCAGTACTTC,CASSPSYYEQYF
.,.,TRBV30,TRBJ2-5,TGTGCCTGGAGGAAACAGGCCCGGGAGACCAAGTACTTC,CAWRKQARETKYF
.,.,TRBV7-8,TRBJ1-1,TGTGCCAGCAAGCCGAGGGGGGGTAACACTGAAGCTTTCTTT,CASKPRGGNTEAFF
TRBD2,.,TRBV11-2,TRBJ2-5,TGTGCCAGCAGCTGGACTAGCGGGCAGCGGGAGACCCAGTACTTC,CASSWTSGQRETQYF
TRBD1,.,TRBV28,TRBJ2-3,TGTGCCAGCAGTCTCCGGAGACAGGGACCAGATACGCAGTATTTT,CASSLRRQGPDTQYF
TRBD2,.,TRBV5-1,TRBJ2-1,TGCGCCAGCAGCTTGACTAGCGGGGGGAAGCAGTTCTTC,CASSLTSGGKQFF
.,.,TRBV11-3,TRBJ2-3,TGTGCCAGCAGCGACTCCGCTAGCACAGATACGCAGTATTTT,CASSDSASTDTQYF
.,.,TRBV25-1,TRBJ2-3,TGTGCCAGCAGTGGACAGGTAGATACGCAGTATTTT,CASSGQVDTQYF
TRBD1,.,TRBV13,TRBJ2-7,TGTGCCAGTAGAAGGACAGGGGGACGTCTCTACGAGCAGTACTTC,CASRRTGGRLYEQYF
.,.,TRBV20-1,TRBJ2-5,TGCAGTGCTAGCATCGATGGACCAACCCAAGAGACCCAGTACTTC,CSASIDGPTQETQYF
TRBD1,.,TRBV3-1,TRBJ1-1,TGTGCCAGCAGCCGAGGGGGACAGAGAACTGAAGCTTTCTTT,CASSRGGQRTEAFF
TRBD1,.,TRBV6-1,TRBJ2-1,TGTGCCAGCAGTACAGGGGTGGGTGAGCAGTTCTTC,CASSTGVGEQFF
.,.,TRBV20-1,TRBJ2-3,TGCAGTGCTAGCCAATTCACAGATACGCAGTATTTT,CSASQFTDTQYF